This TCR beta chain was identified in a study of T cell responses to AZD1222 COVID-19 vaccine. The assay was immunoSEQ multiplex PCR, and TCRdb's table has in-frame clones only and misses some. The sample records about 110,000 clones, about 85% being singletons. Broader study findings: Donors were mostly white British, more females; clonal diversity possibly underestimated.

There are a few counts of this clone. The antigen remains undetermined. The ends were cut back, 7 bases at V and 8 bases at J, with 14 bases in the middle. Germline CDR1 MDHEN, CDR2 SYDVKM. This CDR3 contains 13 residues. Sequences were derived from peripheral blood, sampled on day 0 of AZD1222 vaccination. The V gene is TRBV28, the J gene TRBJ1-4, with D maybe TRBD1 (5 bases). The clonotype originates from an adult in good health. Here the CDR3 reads CASTYTGSEKLFF. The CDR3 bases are TGTGCCAGCACCTACACAGGATCGGAAAAACTGTTTTTT.